This T cell receptor (beta chain) was recorded in a study of shared clonotypes between healthy human individuals. Findings of the study overall: Deeper or shallower sequencing was expected to change how clonotypes are shared among donors.

The donor cohort consisted entirely of Caucasian adults residing in Nashville, Tennessee. CDR3 size: 14 residues. Trimming took 4 bases from V and 2 from J, leaving 12 bases between them. The germline gives CDR1 MNHEY, CDR2 SVGAGI. With respect to this clone: Its specificity is unknown.

Libraries were prepared by immunoSEQ multiplex PCR; TCRdb keeps only in-frame clonotypes and omits some of them. The sample has approximately 470,000 clones, roughly 80% seen once. The V and J genes are TRBV6-5 and TRBJ2-7; D may be TRBD1 (6 bases). The receptor comes from a woman between 35 and 50 years old in good health. Some clones in this sample may be carry-over from other donors' samples. The sequenced material came from PBMCs. The CDR3 region is CASSSYPGAYEQYF. In DNA, the CDR3 is TGTGCCAGCAGTTCCTATCCAGGGGCCTACGAGCAGTACTTC.